The 4 T cell receptor beta chains below all came from one sample that was sequenced in a study of post-analysis software for immune sequencing data. The study's findings and limits: Elevated frequency relative to controls characterized four or five TRBV segments in patients, TRBV5-6, TRBV5-1 and TRBV20-1 among them.

TCR beta cDNA libraries had unique molecular identifiers. MiXCR was run by TCRdb on the PCR reads, yielding one entry per CDR3 protein. The profile shows fewer than 850,000 distinct CDR3 sequences, 25% to 30% of them singletons. These receptors have no known antigen. The material sequenced was blood. The receptors were sampled from a girl aged 10 to 17 with multiple sclerosis.

The rearrangement uses TRBV7-6 and TRBJ2-6; D ambiguous. The CDR3 runs to 16 residues. The V gene lost 1 base and the J gene lost 0 bases, with 7 bases spanning the gap. CDR1 and CDR2 from the germline V gene are SGHVS and FNYEAQ. CDR3 amino acids: CASSLDGGSGANVLTF. The DNA for the CDR3 is TGTGCCAGCAGCTTAGATGGTGGCTCTGGGGCCAACGTCCTGACTTTC.

As to this clonotype: A much bigger clone sits one base away, suggesting this may be a read error. This chain connects TRBV15 to TRBJ2-4, with D unclear. The germline CDR1 and CDR2 sequences are LNHNV and YYDKDF (reference sequence). The CDR3 is 16 amino acids. V lost 1 base and J 0 bases, leaving 10 bases between the germline ends. CDR3 coding DNA: TGTGCCACCAGCAGAGTAAAGGCCTCAGCCAAAAACATTCAGTACTTC. Its protein is CATSRVKASAKNIQYF.

V is TRBV5-4 and J is TRBJ2-3; TRBD1 matches 7 bases. The germline gives CDR1 SGHNT, CDR2 YYREEE (reference sequence). The ends lost 3 bases at V and 4 bases at J; junction bases unmatched: 5. This CDR3 region has 14 residues. The CDR3 coding sequence is TGTGCCAGCAGCTACCTACAGGGGCCAGATACGCAGTATTTT. Translation gives CASSYLQGPDTQYF.

A few counts support this clonotype. V is TRBV7-9 and J is TRBJ1-6; D is possibly TRBD1 (6 bases). Germline V lookup: CDR1 SEHNR, CDR2 FQNEAQ (reference sequence). Trimming pared 6 bases from V and 0 bases from J, leaving 12 bases between. This CDR3 region has 16 residues. The CDR3 loop is CASRWTADSYNSPLHF. The CDR3 DNA follows: TGTGCCAGCAGATGGACAGCCGACTCCTATAATTCACCCCTCCACTTT.